What follows is one TCR beta chain and its context. Its matching antigen is unknown. Sequenced by immunoSEQ multiplex PCR; TCRdb stores in-frame clones only, minus some. Here the sample spans around 110,000 clones, roughly 88% being singletons. The entry originates in a study of T cell responses to AZD1222 COVID-19 vaccine. Overall study findings and caveats: Females made up more of the donors, who were largely white British, and clonal diversity may have come out too low. AZD1222 recipients seropositive at baseline numbered only six or seven.

Germline-derived CDR1 and CDR2 are SGHTA and FQGTGA. This CDR3 is 12 amino acids long. V gave up 0 bases and J gave up 6 bases, with 5 bases separating them. The source of this sequence is an adult in good health. The sample was peripheral blood, taken on day 0 of AZD1222 vaccination. The gene calls are TRBV7-3 and TRBJ1-1, with D hard to call. The CDR3 loop reads CASSLTGSEAFF. Written as DNA, the CDR3 is TGTGCCAGCAGCTTAACAGGTTCTGAAGCTTTCTTT.